The clone carrying this T cell receptor beta chain was detected only a few times. The CDR3 runs 14 residues. V lost 3 bases and J 1 base, leaving 7 bases between the germline ends. Germline CDR1 and CDR2: LNHDA and SQIVND (reference sequence). In the study's own analysis: Amplification of reference gene primers provided the estimated nucleated cell counts. Data came from immunoSEQ multiplex PCR; TCRdb stores just in-frame clones and leaves some out. V, J and clone size derive from that table, while D and trimming were established from the DNA sequence. The sample lists about 110,000 clones; 65% to 90% were seen once. These data are taken from a study of blood T cell repertoires in COVID-19. Study information: Specimens from acute and convalescent COVID-19 originated in the United States, Italy and Spain. From T cells, B-cell-depleted T cells, or PBMCs came the material, which was cDNA or gDNA.

The V and J genes are TRBV19 and TRBJ1-5; D is undetermined. Sequencing was performed on peripheral blood. This receptor was identified in a man aged 45-65 years with acute or convalescent COVID-19. CDR3 sequence: CASSMAGSNQPQHF. The CDR3, as DNA: TGTGCCAGTAGTATGGCCGGGAGCAATCAGCCCCAGCATTTT.